The 13 T cell receptor beta chains below come from one sample, sequenced in a study of shared clonotypes between healthy human individuals. The table came from immunoSEQ multiplex PCR; TCRdb's copy has only in-frame clones and leaves some out. The sample has nearly 1,000,000 clones, approximately 80% seen once. Sequenced sample: memory CD4+ T cells sorted from blood. Subset specified: CD45RA-negative fraction. These receptor sequences come from a man younger than 30 in good health.

There are a few counts of this clone. This sample also contains other DNA sequences that code for the same CDR3. V usage is TRBV2 and J usage is TRBJ1-1; weak D call: TRBD1 (5 bases). The CDR3 length is 13 residues. The germline gives CDR1 SNHLY, CDR2 FYNNEI. V lost 5 bases to trimming and J lost 1 base, with 8 bases between them. This CDR3 is CASSLDRNTEAFF. In DNA form, the CDR3 reads TGTGCCAGCAGTCTTGACAGGAACACTGAAGCTTTCTTT.

The chain uses TRBV6-1 and TRBJ1-1; D is uncertain. Germline V gives CDR1 MNHNS, CDR2 SASEGT. The CDR3 runs 13 residues. The germline V and J ends were trimmed by 4 bases and 1 base, with 7 bases remaining between them. The CDR3 here is CASSGQSNTEAFF. CDR3 sequence (DNA): TGTGCCAGCAGTGGTCAGTCGAACACTGAAGCTTTCTTT.

This clone occurred once. This chain uses TRBV25-1 with TRBJ2-6; D gene unclear. The CDR3 runs to 14 residues. Looked up from germline, CDR1 is MGHDK and CDR2 is SYGVNS. Trimming left V 4 bases short and J 4 bases short, with 8 bases between. DNA for the CDR3: TGTGCCAGCAGTGCCGTCTCAGGGGCCAACGTCCTGACTTTC. Its translation is CASSAVSGANVLTF.

The genes are TRBV28 and TRBJ2-1; D possibly matches TRBD1 or TRBD2 (5 bases each). Germline CDR1 MDHEN, CDR2 SYDVKM. V lost 7 bases and J lost 0, with 13 bases in between. The CDR3 runs to 15 residues. This CDR3 reads CASTRDLSSYNEQFF. The CDR3 DNA reads TGTGCCAGCACCAGGGACCTTAGCTCCTACAATGAGCAGTTCTTC. The whole variable domain, remainder taken from reference TRBV28 and TRBJ2-1, is DVKVTQSSRYLVKRTGEKVFLECVQDMDHENMFWYRQDPGLGLRLIYFSYDVKMKEKGDIPEGYSVSREKKERFSLILESASTNQTSMYLCASTRDLSSYNEQFFGPGTRLTVL.

J is TRBJ2-3 and V is TRBV5-8; D possibly corresponds to TRBD2 (5 bases). The CDR3 totals 14 residues. V was cut by 0 bases and J by 5 bases, with 10 bases left in between. Germline CDR1 and CDR2: SGHTS and YDEGEE. CDR3 in DNA: TGTGCCAGCAGCTTGGGGCTAGCTGAAGATACGCAGTATTTT. It yields the protein CASSLGLAEDTQYF.

The rearrangement uses TRBV7-9 and TRBJ1-3, with no clear D. Per germline, CDR1 SEHNR and CDR2 FQNEAQ (reference sequence). The CDR3 is made up of 12 amino acids. Trimming removed 1 base from V and 6 bases from J, with 4 bases in between. CDR3 coding DNA: TGTGCCAGCAGCTTAGGACAAAACACCATATATTTT. The encoded protein is CASSLGQNTIYF.

The chain uses TRBV18 and TRBJ2-1; no clear D. V was clipped by 0 bases and J by 4 bases, with 4 bases between them. The germline V gene has CDR1 KGHSH and CDR2 LQKENI. The CDR3 runs 13 residues. In nucleotides, the CDR3 is TGTGCCAGCTCACCACCGATGTACAATGAGCAGTTCTTC. Its protein product is CASSPPMYNEQFF.

The J gene is TRBJ2-1, the V gene TRBV9; 10 nucleotides agree with TRBD2. This CDR3 spans 20 amino acids. V was pared by 0 bases and J by 1 base, with 13 bases of the junction left unmatched. The germline V gene has CDR1 SGDLS and CDR2 YYNGEE. As DNA, the CDR3 is TGTGCCAGCAGCGTAGAAGGTCGGACTAGCGGTTCCCCATCCTACAATGAGCAGTTCTTC. It encodes CASSVEGRTSGSPSYNEQFF.

V and J are TRBV6-1 and TRBJ1-3; 8 bases are a match to TRBD1. The J segment lost 10 bases and the V segment lost 2 bases, leaving 7 bases of the junction unmatched. Germline V gives CDR1 MNHNS, CDR2 SASEGT. The CDR3 length is 14 residues. The CDR3 region is CASSEQGAPRTIYF. DNA for the CDR3: TGTGCCAGCAGTGAACAGGGGGCGCCTCGAACCATATATTTT.

The chain uses TRBV5-6 and TRBJ2-7; the match to TRBD1 covers 8 bases. The CDR3 runs to 16 residues. Trimming took 4 bases from V and 3 from J; bases not matched to a gene: 12. Germline V lookup: CDR1 SGHDT, CDR2 YYEEEE. CDR3 sequence reads: CASSQRSGTGRYEQYF. DNA for the CDR3: TGTGCCAGCAGCCAAAGGTCCGGGACAGGACGCTACGAGCAGTACTTC.

Here the CDR3 DNA reads TGTGCCAGCAGCTTAGGACAGGGGGCTGGTGGAAACACCATATATTTT. Its protein is CASSLGQGAGGNTIYF. This chain joins TRBV13 and TRBJ1-3; TRBD1 aligns across 9 bases. Germline assignment: CDR1 PRHDT and CDR2 FYEKMQ (reference sequence). The CDR3 length is 16 residues. Losses at the gene ends were 0 bases for V and 3 bases for J; bases not matched to a gene: 3.

The rearrangement joins TRBV28 to TRBJ2-2; a weak D match, TRBD1 (6 bases). CDR1 and CDR2 (germline): MDHEN, SYDVKM. The ends were cut back, 2 bases at V and 0 bases at J, with 7 bases in the middle. The CDR3 is 15 amino acids. In DNA form, the CDR3 reads TGTGCCAGCAGTTTAACAGGGACGAACACCGGGGAGCTGTTTTTT. Translating gives CASSLTGTNTGELFF.

The sample holds a few counts of this clone. This rearrangement joins TRBV7-8 to TRBJ2-1, with D possibly matching TRBD1 (6 bases). V was shortened by 6 bases and J by 2 bases, with 14 bases between the two germline ends. The length of the CDR3 is 15 residues. The germline V gene has CDR1 SGHVS and CDR2 FQNEAQ. The CDR3 loop is CASSFQGNPYNEQFF. CDR3 coding DNA: TGTGCCAGCAGTTTCCAGGGGAACCCCTACAATGAGCAGTTCTTC.